The rows below give T cell receptor beta chains drawn from one sample of a study of graft-versus-host responses after intestinal transplantation. Libraries were prepared by immunoSEQ multiplex PCR; TCRdb keeps only in-frame clonotypes and omits some of them. Here the sample spans fewer than 150,000 clones, approximately 92% being singletons. For these TCRs, the target antigens are not known. The sequencing here drew on unstimulated CD4+ T cells sorted from spleen or lymph node cells, taken before intestinal transplant. The receptors come from a human donor who received an intestinal transplant. Both conserved end residues are part of each CDR3. A D gene is named only where the DNA matches it firmly. Some rows have no size entry. The others give once, few or many, or a class for an expanded clone.

CDR3aa | CDR3nt | v_gene | d_gene | abundance | j_gene
CASKRQGSTEAFF | TGTGCCAGCAAAAGACAGGGGAGTACTGAAGCTTTCTTT | TRBV6-5 | TRBD1 | NA | TRBJ1-1
CASRRVYNSPLHF | TGTGCCAGCAGAAGGGTGTACAATTCACCCCTCCACTTT | TRBV6-1 | NA | NA | TRBJ1-6
CASSTTSNTGELFF | TGCGCCAGCAGCACTACTTCGAACACCGGGGAGCTGTTTTTT | TRBV5-1 | NA | NA | TRBJ2-2
CATGTGGHYEQYF | TGTGCCACCGGGACAGGGGGCCACTACGAGCAGTACTTC | TRBV10-3 | TRBD1 | once | TRBJ2-7
CASRVHTGELFF | TGCGCCAGCAGGGTGCACACCGGGGAGCTGTTTTTT | TRBV5-1 | NA | NA | TRBJ2-2
CASQGRTNEKLFF | TGTGCCAGCCAGGGAAGGACTAATGAAAAACTGTTTTTT | TRBV6-5 | NA | NA | TRBJ1-4
CSVNRGGSYNEQFF | TGCAGCGTTAACAGGGGAGGGTCCTACAATGAGCAGTTCTTC | TRBV29-1 | NA | NA | TRBJ2-1
CASRLRDGHYNEQFF | TGTGCCAGCAGACTCCGGGACGGACACTACAATGAGCAGTTCTTC | TRBV6-1 | NA | NA | TRBJ2-1
CASSNRAGGTEAFF | TGTGCCAGCAGCAACAGGGCCGGGGGCACTGAAGCTTTCTTT | TRBV4-2 | NA | NA | TRBJ1-1
CASSPSGQPRESQYF | TGTGCCAGCTCACCTTCGGGACAACCAAGAGAGTCCCAGTACTTC | TRBV18 | NA | NA | TRBJ2-5
CASSQVLWERGKDNEQFF | TGTGCCAGCAGCCAAGTTCTATGGGAAAGGGGGAAAGACAATGAGCAGTTCTTC | TRBV14 | NA | NA | TRBJ2-1
CSVKQGVDQPQHF | TGCAGCGTGAAACAGGGGGTGGATCAGCCCCAGCATTTT | TRBV29-1 | TRBD1 | NA | TRBJ1-5
CASSQDNSNQPQHF | TGTGCCAGCAGCCAGGACAATAGCAATCAGCCCCAGCATTTT | TRBV4-2 | NA | NA | TRBJ1-5
CASSSPRTGIYGYTF | TGTGCCAGCAGTAGTCCAAGGACTGGTATCTATGGCTACACCTTC | TRBV6-6 | NA | NA | TRBJ1-2
CASSLDSTYEQYF | TGTGCCAGTAGTCTGGACAGTACCTACGAGCAGTACTTC | TRBV19 | NA | NA | TRBJ2-7
CASSYQYGGNEQFF | TGTGCCAGCAGTTACCAGTACGGGGGTAATGAGCAGTTCTTC | TRBV6-5 | NA | once | TRBJ2-1
CASSLITVEQFF | TGTGCCAGCAGCCTTATTACGGTTGAGCAGTTCTTC | TRBV5-6 | NA | NA | TRBJ2-1
CASSMGGPFVYEQYF | TGTGCCAGTAGTATGGGGGGGCCCTTCGTCTACGAGCAGTACTTC | TRBV19 | NA | once | TRBJ2-7
CSVETRADTEAFF | TGCAGCGTTGAAACCCGGGCAGACACTGAAGCTTTCTTT | TRBV29-1 | NA | NA | TRBJ1-1
CASSAMSGGANTQYF | TGTGCCAGCAGTGCCATGAGCGGGGGGGCGAATACGCAGTATTTT | TRBV2 | TRBD2 | NA | TRBJ2-3
CASSVEVGGGQFF | TGTGCCAGCAGCGTAGAGGTAGGGGGCGGGCAGTTCTTC | TRBV9 | TRBD1 | once | TRBJ2-1
CASSYGIHRDYQPQHF | TGTGCCAGCAGTTACGGAATACACCGGGACTATCAGCCCCAGCATTTT | TRBV6-5 | NA | NA | TRBJ1-5
CASSVDRWSNSYTF | TGTGCCAGTAGCGTAGATCGGTGGTCGAATAGCTACACCTTC | TRBV19 | NA | NA | TRBJ1-2
CASSPDGGYNEQFF | TGCGCCAGCAGTCCCGACGGGGGGTACAATGAGCAGTTCTTC | TRBV5-1 | TRBD2 | NA | TRBJ2-1
CASSYGGQSSGYTF | TGTGCCAGCAGTTACGGTGGACAGTCAAGTGGCTACACCTTC | TRBV6-5 | NA | few | TRBJ1-2
CASSDFGGGRNTGELFF | TGTGCCAGCAGTGATTTCGGCGGGGGTCGTAATACCGGGGAGCTGTTTTTT | TRBV6-1 | TRBD2 | NA | TRBJ2-2
CASSEMLGAEEYGYTF | TGTGCCAGCAGTGAGATGTTGGGCGCGGAAGAGTATGGCTACACCTTC | TRBV25-1 | NA | NA | TRBJ1-2
CASRQGLAGGQETQYF | TGTGCCAGCAGGCAAGGACTAGCGGGGGGTCAAGAGACCCAGTACTTC | TRBV25-1 | TRBD2 | once | TRBJ2-5
CASRNYNEQFF | TGTGCCAGCCGGAACTACAATGAGCAGTTCTTC | TRBV2 | NA | once | TRBJ2-1
CASSVQGGELFF | TGCGCCAGCAGCGTACAGGGAGGGGAGCTGTTTTTT | TRBV5-1 | NA | NA | TRBJ2-2
CASSRILTGELFF | TGTGCCAGCAGCCGAATCCTCACCGGGGAGCTGTTTTTT | TRBV5-6 | NA | NA | TRBJ2-2
CASSVAAGAGGETQYF | TGTGCCAGCAGCGTAGCAGCAGGGGCAGGTGGAGAGACCCAGTACTTC | TRBV9 | NA | once | TRBJ2-5
CVTGNYGYTF | TGCGTCACAGGGAACTATGGCTACACCTTC | TRBV28 | NA | NA | TRBJ1-2
CASSTTVVPEAFF | TGTGCCAGTAGTACAACTGTGGTCCCTGAAGCTTTCTTT | TRBV19 | NA | NA | TRBJ1-1
CASSHQGIGGEKLFF | TGCGCCAGCAGTCATCAGGGGATCGGCGGTGAAAAACTGTTTTTT | TRBV4-1 | NA | NA | TRBJ1-4
CASRQGQQETQYF | TGCGCCAGCCGGCAGGGACAGCAAGAGACCCAGTACTTC | TRBV5-1 | TRBD1 | once | TRBJ2-5
CASSQLPAGGPNEQFF | TGTGCCAGCAGTCAACTCCCAGCGGGGGGCCCCAATGAGCAGTTCTTC | TRBV2 | TRBD2 | NA | TRBJ2-1
CASMAGDRDNSPLHF | TGTGCCAGTATGGCTGGGGACAGGGATAATTCACCCCTCCACTTT | TRBV27 | TRBD1 | NA | TRBJ1-6
CASSATRGTGELFF | TGTGCCAGCAGCGCAACCAGGGGGACCGGGGAGCTGTTTTTT | TRBV9 | TRBD1 | NA | TRBJ2-2
CASSEDVRGYTF | TGTGCCAGCAGTGAGGATGTGAGGGGCTACACCTTC | TRBV25-1 | NA | NA | TRBJ1-2
CASSPLGGDTEAFF | TGTGCCAGCTCACCACTTGGGGGGGACACTGAAGCTTTCTTT | TRBV18 | NA | NA | TRBJ1-1
CASSEKRGGFGEQFF | TGTGCCAGCAGTGAGAAGCGGGGGGGCTTTGGTGAGCAGTTCTTC | TRBV2 | TRBD2 | once | TRBJ2-1
CASSKGLAGVLNEQFF | TGCGCCAGCAGCAAGGGACTAGCGGGGGTTTTAAATGAGCAGTTCTTC | TRBV5-1 | TRBD2 | NA | TRBJ2-1
CASSFRGMDEKLFF | TGTGCCAGCAGCTTCCGGGGTATGGATGAAAAACTGTTTTTT | TRBV7-9 | NA | NA | TRBJ1-4
CASSGGRGQGEQYF | TGTGCCAGCAGTGGTGGGCGGGGCCAGGGGGAGCAGTACTTC | TRBV2 | NA | NA | TRBJ2-7
CASSLRGHDYGYTF | TGTGCCAGCAGCTTAAGGGGTCACGACTATGGCTACACCTTC | TRBV7-8 | NA | NA | TRBJ1-2